This T cell receptor beta chain was recorded in a study of technical replicates of blood from a few donors. Per the germline V gene, CDR1 is ENHRY and CDR2 is SYGVKD. This CDR3 contains 13 residues. Deletions cut 0 bases from V and 9 bases from J, with 12 bases between. Repertoires were generated with immunoSEQ multiplex PCR, while TCRdb's copy carries only in-frame clones and drops some. The table shows roughly 71,000 clones, with 94% occurring only once. Sequences were obtained from T cells isolated from PBMCs. The chain employs TRBV10-3 and TRBJ2-7; D gene ambiguous. The TCR comes from a human donor in good health. The CDR3 is CAISESSYDRQYF. In DNA form, the CDR3 reads TGTGCCATCAGTGAGTCATCCTACGATCGGCAGTACTTC.